A selection of T cell receptor beta chains follows, all from one sample in a study of blood T cell repertoires in COVID-19. TCRdb's table, derived via immunoSEQ multiplex PCR, lists solely in-frame clones and lacks some. The sample includes about 250,000 clones, 70% to 90% of them seen just once. Material: PBMCs or T cells enriched from blood (not recorded which). The receptors come from a woman aged 45-65 years who had been exposed to COVID-19. CDR3s include the opening cysteine and the closing phenylalanine or tryptophan. D genes are given only for firm matches. The listing skips clone size in some rows; elsewhere it reads once, few, many or a size class.

j_call | d_call | clone_size | v_call | cdr3_nt | cdr3_aa
TRBJ2-5 | . | . | TRBV7-2 | TGTGCCAGCAGCTTTCGGGGGTACTCCATTTTCCAAGAGACCCAGTACTTC | CASSFRGYSIFQETQYF
TRBJ1-2 | TRBD1 | few | TRBV19 | TGTGCCAGTAGAAGGACAGGCGAAGCCTTCAACTATGGCTACACCTTC | CASRRTGEAFNYGYTF
TRBJ2-5 | TRBD2 | . | TRBV3-1/TRBV3-2 | TGTGCCAGCAGCCCCCGGGGGGGAAATTTAGAGACCCAGTACTTC | CASSPRGGNLETQYF
TRBJ2-1 | . | . | TRBV6-5 | TGTGCCAGCAGTAACAACCCCTACAATGAGCAGTTCTTC | CASSNNPYNEQFF
TRBJ2-3 | TRBD1 | . | TRBV7-9 | TGTGCCAGCAGAGTTGCACAGGGGGTTATAGATACGCAGTATTTT | CASRVAQGVIDTQYF
TRBJ2-2 | . | . | TRBV18 | TGTGCCAGCTCTACCAGGATGGGCCTGACTAGTTTTATCGGGGAGCTGTTTTTT | CASSTRMGLTSFIGELFF
TRBJ1-2 | . | . | TRBV10-2 | TGCGCCAGCAACCCCGGGACTGAGACCTATGGCTACACCTTC | CASNPGTETYGYTF
TRBJ1-1 | . | . | TRBV7-9 | TGTGCCGGCAGCTTGGAGGGAGACACTGAAGCTTTCTTT | CAGSLEGDTEAFF
TRBJ1-3 | TRBD1 | . | TRBV5-1 | TGCGCCAGCAGCTTGACCGGACAGGGCAAATCTGGAAACACCATATATTTT | CASSLTGQGKSGNTIYF
TRBJ2-2 | . | few | TRBV5-4 | TGTGCCAGCAGCTTTGGCGGAAGTTTTAACACCGGGGAGCTGTTTTTT | CASSFGGSFNTGELFF
TRBJ1-3 | TRBD1 | once | TRBV7-9 | TGTGCCAGCAGCTTCTCGGTAGGGACAGGGAGCTTCGACACCATATATTTT | CASSFSVGTGSFDTIYF
TRBJ2-3 | TRBD1 | . | TRBV6-1 | TGTGCCAGCAGTGAAGTAACAGGGGCCGTAGATACGCAGTATTTT | CASSEVTGAVDTQYF
TRBJ1-2 | . | once | TRBV15 | TGTGCCACCAGCAGAGATCCGGGATCTAACTATGGCTACACCTTC | CATSRDPGSNYGYTF